The sequence of this T cell receptor beta chain was determined in a study of cytomegalovirus exposure and HLA in healthy donors. With regard to this clone: Its antigen is undetermined.

13 Jbeta primers and 60 Vbeta primers were used for the PCR. Clones were sequenced by immunoSEQ multiplex PCR, and TCRdb holds only the in-frame ones, with some missing. The table lists 35,000 to 45,000 clones, with 6.2% in the top ten. Whole-study findings and limits: Reportedly, HLA-A and HLA-B alleles of most subjects were accurately predicted from TCR beta. Cytomegalovirus-associated status was assigned to 150 or so TCR beta chains. Because they were indistinguishable, some V segments, including TRBV6-2 and TRBV6-3, were excluded.

The V gene's germline CDR1 is SGHRS and CDR2 YFSETQ. This CDR3 has 14 amino acids. The genes are TRBV5-1 and TRBJ2-5; 8 bases match TRBD1. The DNA end lines up better with TRBJ2-7; the J call may be wrong. The source material was PBMCs. The clonotype was recovered from a man younger than 40 in good health and CMV-seronegative. The CDR3 spells CASSFGTGAYEQYF. Here the CDR3 DNA reads TGCGCCAGCAGCTTCGGGACAGGCGCATACGAGCAGTACTTC.